This entry lists 18 T cell receptor beta chains sequenced from one sample in a study of a mutant IDH1 vaccine in newly diagnosed glioma. The sample's time point: week 47, end of study. In every dose of vaccine, 300 ug of mutant IDH1 20-mer peptide was given alongside topical imiquimod. Their antigen targets remain unknown. Clones were sequenced by immunoSEQ multiplex PCR, and TCRdb holds only the in-frame ones, with some missing. The data contain about 24,000 clones, over 80% of them singletons. The input for sequencing was PBMCs, taken from a glioma patient whose treatment included an IDH1 peptide vaccine. The origin of the receptors is a man between 35 and 55 years old with glioma. Some clones in this sample may be carry-over from other donors' samples.

The CDR3 spells CASSRNRDNEQFF. The CDR3 DNA follows: TGTGCCAGTAGTAGGAACAGGGACAATGAGCAGTTCTTC. This chain connects TRBV19 to TRBJ2-1, with a possible D match to TRBD1 (6 bases). From germline, CDR1 is LNHDA and CDR2 SQIVND (reference sequence). The CDR3 spans 13 residues. The ends were cut back, 4 bases at V and 5 bases at J, with 9 bases in the middle.

This clone occurred once. The chain employs TRBV10-3 and TRBJ2-1; 12 bases match TRBD2. CDR1 is ENHRY and CDR2 is SYGVKD in the germline V gene. V lost 11 bases, J lost 7 bases, and 12 bases stayed unmatched. There are 15 residues in the CDR3. The CDR3 coding sequence is TGTGCCTCGAGCCAATCTAGCGGGGGGGCAAATGAGCAGTTCTTC. The encoded protein is CASSQSSGGANEQFF.

This clone was recorded once. DNA of the CDR3: TGCGCCAGCAGCGCCCGGGACATCTCCTACAATGAGCAGTTCTTC. Translating it yields CASSARDISYNEQFF. V and J are TRBV5-1 and TRBJ2-1; the D gene is possibly TRBD1 (6 bases). The germline gives CDR1 SGHRS, CDR2 YFSETQ. V lost 4 bases, J lost 0 bases, and 11 bases lay in between. This CDR3 has 15 amino acids. Using reference TRBV5-1 and TRBJ2-1 for the parts outside the CDR3, the full variable domain is KAGVTQTPRYLIKTRGQQVTLSCSPISGHRSVSWYQQTPGQGLQFLFEYFSETQRNKGNFPGRFSGRQFSNSRSEMNVSTLELGDSALYLCASSARDISYNEQFFGPGTRLTVL.

This chain joins TRBV9 and TRBJ2-5; D perhaps matches TRBD2 (6 bases). Deletions cut 4 bases from V and 4 bases from J, with 14 bases between. CDR1 and CDR2 from the germline V gene are SGDLS and YYNGEE. This CDR3 spans 14 amino acids. CDR3 protein: CASSRTGERETQYF. DNA for the CDR3: TGTGCCAGCAGCCGGACGGGGGAGAGAGAGACCCAGTACTTC.

The chain carries TRBV5-4 and TRBJ2-2; 7 nucleotides match TRBD1. This CDR3 has 13 residues. Germline V gives CDR1 SGHNT, CDR2 YYREEE (reference sequence). V trimming: 5 bases; J trimming: 6 bases; junction bases outside the gene matches: 4. DNA for the CDR3: TGTGCCAGCAGGTATACAGGGGCCGGGGAGCTGTTTTTT. It specifies CASRYTGAGELFF.

The genes are TRBV19 and TRBJ2-3; D call uncertain. The germline V and J ends were trimmed by 5 bases and 10 bases, with 10 bases remaining between them. This CDR3 is 11 amino acids long. From germline, CDR1 is LNHDA and CDR2 SQIVND (reference sequence). CDR3 sequence reads: CASSGESPQYF. CDR3 bases: TGTGCCAGTAGTGGGGAATCTCCGCAGTATTTT.

This clone was recorded once. The chain employs TRBV5-6 and TRBJ1-4, with 8 bases aligning to TRBD1. Germline trimming cut 1 base from V and 8 bases from J; bases unmatched to any gene: 7. The CDR3 loop spans 15 amino acids. Germline V CDR1 and CDR2: SGHDT, YYEEEE. CDR3 DNA sequence: TGTGCCAGCAGCTTGCCAACTCGACAGGGGGAAAAACTGTTTTTT. Translating it yields CASSLPTRQGEKLFF.

V is TRBV5-6 and J is TRBJ2-2; D is possibly TRBD1 or TRBD2 (6 bases each). Trimming took 4 bases from V and 7 from J, leaving 14 bases between them. This CDR3 spans 14 amino acids. CDR1 and CDR2 from the germline V gene are SGHDT and YYEEEE. This CDR3 reads CASSPGGLGGELFF. CDR3 in DNA: TGTGCCAGCAGCCCCGGGGGCCTGGGCGGGGAGCTGTTTTTT. The entire variable domain, with the rest obtained from reference TRBV5-6 and TRBJ2-2, is as follows: DAGVTQSPTHLIKTRGQQVTLRCSPKSGHDTVSWYQQALGQGPQFIFQYYEEEERQRGNFPDRFSGHQFPNYSSELNVNALLLGDSALYLCASSPGGLGGELFFGEGSRLTVL.

V is TRBV10-1 and J is TRBJ1-1; 7 nucleotides line up with TRBD1. The CDR3 has 13 residues. Germline values: CDR1 WNHNN, CDR2 SYGVQD (reference sequence). Trimming removed 4 bases from V and 11 bases from J; junction bases left unmatched: 10. The CDR3 is CASSVDRVGAAFF. Here the CDR3 DNA reads TGCGCCAGCAGTGTCGACAGGGTGGGAGCGGCTTTCTTT.

V and J are TRBV6-1 and TRBJ2-7; 11 nucleotides match TRBD2. Germline CDR1 MNHNS, CDR2 SASEGT. The V gene end was trimmed by 3 bases and the J gene end by 4 bases; junction bases not matched to a gene: 5. The CDR3 covers 15 residues. Here the CDR3 DNA reads TGTGCCAGCAGTGAGCTAGCGGGGGGTTCATACGAGCAGTACTTC. This sequence encodes CASSELAGGSYEQYF.

The chain uses TRBV2 and TRBJ2-1, with 8 bases aligning to TRBD2. Germline lookup yields CDR1 SNHLY and CDR2 FYNNEI. V was clipped by 8 bases and J by 8 bases; unmatched bases: 8. The CDR3 sequence is 13 residues long. DNA for the CDR3: TGTGCCAGCGGGTATAGCGGGAAGGATGAGCAGTTCTTC. It translates to CASGYSGKDEQFF.

The chain has TRBV14 and TRBJ1-3; the D is unclear. V shed 1 base and J shed 0 bases, with 10 bases lying between them. The germline V gene encodes CDR1 SGHDN and CDR2 FVKESK. The CDR3 consists of 16 residues. The CDR3 region is CASSQASRVSGNTIYF. The CDR3 coding sequence is TGTGCCAGCAGCCAAGCCTCCCGAGTCTCTGGAAACACCATATATTTT. Full variable domain (rest looked up from reference TRBV14 and TRBJ1-3): EAGVTQFPSHSVIEKGQTVTLRCDPISGHDNLYWYRRVMGKEIKFLLHFVKESKQDESGMPNNRFLAERTGGTYSTLKVQPAELEDSGVYFCASSQASRVSGNTIYFGEGSWLTVV.

The chain combines TRBV4-1 with TRBJ2-2, with D perhaps assigned TRBD1 or TRBD2 (6 bases each). V gave up 6 bases and J gave up 7 bases, with 18 bases separating them. This CDR3 comprises 15 residues. Germline CDR1 is MGHRA and CDR2 is YSYEKL. The CDR3 bases are TGCGCCAGCAGTGCACCTCTTAGGGGGGTCGGGGAGCTGTTTTTT. Translated: CASSAPLRGVGELFF.

This chain connects TRBV7-8 to TRBJ2-2, with D maybe TRBD1 (5 bases). The CDR3 contains 19 residues. Trimming cost V 4 bases and J 5 bases, with 26 bases left between them. Germline CDR1 and CDR2: SGHVS and FQNEAQ. Here the CDR3 reads CASSSPSLETATRTGELFF. The CDR3, as DNA: TGTGCCAGCAGCTCACCGAGTTTAGAGACAGCCACGCGGACCGGGGAGCTGTTTTTT.

This chain connects TRBV11-2 to TRBJ2-7; D uncertain. CDR1 and CDR2 from the germline V gene are SGHAT and FQNNGV. The ends were cut back, 1 base at V and 3 bases at J, with 4 bases in the middle. CDR3 length equals 12 residues. The CDR3 here is CASSLGSYEQYF. The DNA for the CDR3 is TGTGCCAGCAGCTTAGGCAGCTACGAGCAGTACTTC.

The V and J genes are TRBV18 and TRBJ2-3, with D possibly matching TRBD2 (5 bases). Trimming cost V 0 bases and J 9 bases, with 19 bases left between them. The CDR3 contains 16 residues. Germline assignment: CDR1 KGHSH and CDR2 LQKENI. The CDR3 sequence is CASSPPTPISGYTQYF. CDR3 DNA sequence: TGTGCCAGCTCACCACCGACACCCATTTCGGGGTACACGCAGTATTTT.

This rearrangement joins TRBV4-3 to TRBJ2-1, with unresolved D. The germline CDR1 and CDR2 sequences are LGHNA and YSLEER. The V gene lost 1 base and the J gene lost 2 bases, with 6 bases spanning the gap. The CDR3 is 14 residues long. For the CDR3, the DNA is TGCGCCAGCAGCCAAGCGGGTACCTACAATGAGCAGTTCTTC. It is translated as CASSQAGTYNEQFF.

The chain is built from TRBV10-2 and TRBJ2-1, with 12 nucleotides matching TRBD2. Germline V lookup: CDR1 WSHSY, CDR2 SAAADI. V was pared by 3 bases and J by 0 bases, with 3 bases of the junction left unmatched. CDR3 size: 17 residues. CDR3 in amino acids: CASSDRTSGISYNEQFF. In nucleotides, the CDR3 is TGCGCCAGCAGTGATCGGACTAGCGGGATCTCCTACAATGAGCAGTTCTTC.